A single T cell receptor (beta chain) is shown here with its context. Its target is not known. A sample-barcoded 5' primer and a J-beta primer mix were used in a second PCR of about 7 to 12 cycles. Every cDNA was tagged by a template-switch adaptor with 12 random nucleotides. MiXCR, run by TCRdb on the 5' RACE reads, gives a single entry per CDR3 protein. The profile shows just under 750,000 distinct CDR3 sequences, about 24% of them singletons. The data originate from a study of blood T cells in healthy people across ages. Study observations and caveats: Relative to aged donors, long-lived donors carried more naive CD4+ cells and displayed higher diversity.

The people who gave samples were healthy Caucasians from Russia, aged about 6 to 100. Per sample, a minimum of 6.5 million PBMCs were isolated. The ends were cut back, 0 bases at V and 2 bases at J, with 10 bases in the middle. The CDR3 spans 14 residues. Looked up from germline, CDR1 is DFQATT and CDR2 is SNEGSKA (reference sequence). Sequences were obtained from blood. The chain carries TRBV20-1 and TRBJ1-2; D call uncertain. The sequence came from a man between 70 and 80 years old in good health. CDR3 region: CSAREEDVNYGYTF. CDR3 DNA sequence: TGCAGTGCTAGAGAGGAGGATGTAAACTATGGCTACACCTTC.